The rows below give T cell receptor beta chains drawn from one sample of a study of blood T cell repertoires in COVID-19. Measured with immunoSEQ multiplex PCR; TCRdb has only the in-frame clones, and not every one. The sample lists under 500,000 clones, 85% to 90% occurring once. Sequencing used PBMCs or T cells enriched from blood (not recorded which). The receptor set was obtained from a man aged 30-40 years who had recovered from COVID-19. Each CDR3 is given with its conserved first and last residue. D genes are given only for firm matches. Clone sizes are given selectively: once, few, many, or a class where the clone is expanded.

cdr3_nt: TGTGCCAGCAGTTTTAGCGGGACTTACTACGAGCAGTACTTC
cdr3_aa: CASSFSGTYYEQYF
j_call: TRBJ2-7
d_call: TRBD2
v_call: TRBV28
clone_size: NA

cdr3_nt: TGTGCCAGTAGTCCATGGGACAGGGCTCAGCCCCAGCATTTT
cdr3_aa: CASSPWDRAQPQHF
j_call: TRBJ1-5
d_call: TRBD1
v_call: TRBV7-2
clone_size: NA

cdr3_nt: TGTGCCACCAGCAGAGATCGACTAGCGGGAGGGGAGCAGTTCTTC
cdr3_aa: CATSRDRLAGGEQFF
j_call: TRBJ2-1
d_call: TRBD2
v_call: TRBV15
clone_size: NA

cdr3_nt: TGTGCCAGCAGCTTGGGACAGGGGCGAGAGACCCAGTACTTC
cdr3_aa: CASSLGQGRETQYF
j_call: TRBJ2-5
d_call: TRBD1
v_call: TRBV2
clone_size: NA

cdr3_nt: TGTGCCACCAGTGATTCGGCGACAGGGGTAGGACAGCCCCAGCATTTT
cdr3_aa: CATSDSATGVGQPQHF
j_call: TRBJ1-5
d_call: TRBD1
v_call: TRBV24-1
clone_size: NA

cdr3_nt: TGTGCCAGCAGCTTAGTAGGGGGCCGAGCCTCCTACGAGCAGTACTTC
cdr3_aa: CASSLVGGRASYEQYF
j_call: TRBJ2-7
d_call: TRBD1
v_call: TRBV7-9
clone_size: NA

cdr3_nt: TGTGCCAGCAGTGAATTGGACAGAAAGAACACTGAAGCTTTCTTT
cdr3_aa: CASSELDRKNTEAFF
j_call: TRBJ1-1
d_call: NA
v_call: TRBV25-1
clone_size: once

cdr3_nt: TGTGCCATCAGTGACCCACCGGGGCGGGAGGCGCAGTATTTT
cdr3_aa: CAISDPPGREAQYF
j_call: TRBJ2-3
d_call: TRBD2
v_call: TRBV10-3
clone_size: NA

cdr3_nt: TGCAGCCTAGCGGAGAAAGCCTACAATGAGCAGTTCTTC
cdr3_aa: CSLAEKAYNEQFF
j_call: TRBJ2-1
d_call: TRBD2
v_call: TRBV29-1
clone_size: once

cdr3_nt: TGTGCCAGCAGCTTAGGGGAGAAATATCAGCCCCAGCATTTT
cdr3_aa: CASSLGEKYQPQHF
j_call: TRBJ1-5
d_call: NA
v_call: TRBV7-9
clone_size: NA

cdr3_nt: TGTGCCAGCAGTTTAAAAGGACACCTGCTTTATAGCAATCAGCCCCAGCATTTT
cdr3_aa: CASSLKGHLLYSNQPQHF
j_call: TRBJ1-5
d_call: NA
v_call: TRBV27
clone_size: NA

cdr3_nt: TGTGCCAGCAGCCTGGGGCAGGGGATCTACAATGAGCAGTTCTTC
cdr3_aa: CASSLGQGIYNEQFF
j_call: TRBJ2-1
d_call: NA
v_call: TRBV7-8
clone_size: few

cdr3_nt: TGTGCCAGCAGCTTAGTCCGGGGGGGCCGTACTGAAGCTTTCTTT
cdr3_aa: CASSLVRGGRTEAFF
j_call: TRBJ1-1
d_call: NA
v_call: TRBV7-9
clone_size: NA

cdr3_nt: TGTGCCAGCAGTCCCTCGCTAGGAAACACCATATATTTT
cdr3_aa: CASSPSLGNTIYF
j_call: TRBJ1-3
d_call: NA
v_call: TRBV4-2
clone_size: NA

cdr3_nt: TGCGCCAGCCGGGAGCGGGAGGCCTCGTTGGAGCAGTTCTTC
cdr3_aa: CASREREASLEQFF
j_call: TRBJ2-1
d_call: TRBD2
v_call: TRBV4-1
clone_size: NA

cdr3_nt: TGTGCCAGCAGTGACCCCGGGGGGGCGGACACTGAAGCTTTCTTT
cdr3_aa: CASSDPGGADTEAFF
j_call: TRBJ1-1
d_call: NA
v_call: TRBV25-1
clone_size: NA

cdr3_nt: TGTGCCACCAGCAGCCGAGTCGCTCAGCCCCAGCATTTT
cdr3_aa: CATSSRVAQPQHF
j_call: TRBJ1-5
d_call: NA
v_call: TRBV15
clone_size: NA

cdr3_nt: TGTGCCATCAGTGTCGGGGACACCTTGAACACTGAAGCTTTCTTT
cdr3_aa: CAISVGDTLNTEAFF
j_call: TRBJ1-1
d_call: NA
v_call: TRBV10-3
clone_size: NA

cdr3_nt: TGTGCCAGCTCTTCGGACAGAAGCTATAATTCACCCCTCCACTTT
cdr3_aa: CASSSDRSYNSPLHF
j_call: TRBJ1-6
d_call: NA
v_call: TRBV18
clone_size: NA

cdr3_nt: TGTGCCAGCACCACAGACAGGGTCGATGAGCAGTTCTTC
cdr3_aa: CASTTDRVDEQFF
j_call: TRBJ2-1
d_call: TRBD1
v_call: TRBV12-3/TRBV12-4
clone_size: NA

cdr3_nt: TGTGCCAGCAGCTCAGGACAGCTAAACACTGAAGCTTTCTTT
cdr3_aa: CASSSGQLNTEAFF
j_call: TRBJ1-1
d_call: NA
v_call: TRBV11-2
clone_size: NA

cdr3_nt: TGCAGCGTGTGGGCGGGAGTTGAGCAGTTCTTC
cdr3_aa: CSVWAGVEQFF
j_call: TRBJ2-1
d_call: TRBD2
v_call: TRBV29-1
clone_size: NA

cdr3_nt: TGCAGCAGCAGGGGGAGCGGAGAGACCCAGTACTTC
cdr3_aa: CSSRGSGETQYF
j_call: TRBJ2-5
d_call: TRBD1
v_call: TRBV29-1
clone_size: NA

cdr3_nt: TGTGCCAGCAGCTTCGCCGGGACAGGGTCGCGGGAAAAACTGTTTTTT
cdr3_aa: CASSFAGTGSREKLFF
j_call: TRBJ1-4
d_call: TRBD1
v_call: TRBV7-6
clone_size: NA

cdr3_nt: TGTGCCAGCTCACCACCGCAGGGGGCTCTTGGCTACACCTTC
cdr3_aa: CASSPPQGALGYTF
j_call: TRBJ1-2
d_call: TRBD1
v_call: TRBV18
clone_size: NA

cdr3_nt: TGTGCCAGCTCACCAGGGGGCGGTTATCAGCCCCAGCATTTT
cdr3_aa: CASSPGGGYQPQHF
j_call: TRBJ1-5
d_call: NA
v_call: TRBV18
clone_size: few

cdr3_nt: TGTGCCAGCAGCCCAAGCGGGTTCTCCTACGAGCAGTACTTC
cdr3_aa: CASSPSGFSYEQYF
j_call: TRBJ2-7
d_call: NA
v_call: TRBV9
clone_size: NA

cdr3_nt: TGTGCCAGCAGCTTGGGACACCGGAACTACGAGCAGTACTTC
cdr3_aa: CASSLGHRNYEQYF
j_call: TRBJ2-7
d_call: NA
v_call: TRBV5-6
clone_size: NA

cdr3_nt: TGCGCCAGCAGCTCGGGACAGGGGGCTACGACCTATGGCTACACCTTC
cdr3_aa: CASSSGQGATTYGYTF
j_call: TRBJ1-2
d_call: TRBD1
v_call: TRBV5-1
clone_size: NA

cdr3_nt: TGCGCCAGCAGCATGGGACAGCCTAGCTCTGGGGCCAACGTCCTGACTTTC
cdr3_aa: CASSMGQPSSGANVLTF
j_call: TRBJ2-6
d_call: TRBD1
v_call: TRBV5-1
clone_size: NA

cdr3_nt: TGTGCCAGCAGTTTGGACAGCCCTTCAACTAATGAAAAACTGTTTTTT
cdr3_aa: CASSLDSPSTNEKLFF
j_call: TRBJ1-4
d_call: NA
v_call: TRBV28
clone_size: NA

cdr3_nt: TGTGCCAGCACCTTGACAGGGGACACAGATACGCAGTATTTT
cdr3_aa: CASTLTGDTDTQYF
j_call: TRBJ2-3
d_call: TRBD1
v_call: TRBV9
clone_size: NA

cdr3_nt: TGCAGTGCTAGTGTTTCGGCGGGAGGAGGGTCCTACAATGAGCAGTTCTTC
cdr3_aa: CSASVSAGGGSYNEQFF
j_call: TRBJ2-1
d_call: TRBD2
v_call: TRBV20-1
clone_size: NA

cdr3_nt: TGTGCCAGCAGCCAGGGAATAGCGGGAGGACAAGGGGAGACCCAGTACTTC
cdr3_aa: CASSQGIAGGQGETQYF
j_call: TRBJ2-5
d_call: TRBD2
v_call: TRBV4-2
clone_size: once

cdr3_nt: TGTGCCAGCAGCCCGACTAGCGGGAGAGGTGGTACGCAGTATTTT
cdr3_aa: CASSPTSGRGGTQYF
j_call: TRBJ2-3
d_call: TRBD2
v_call: TRBV7-3
clone_size: NA

cdr3_nt: TGTGCCAGCAAAATATGGAGCACGGGAGAGACCCAGTACTTC
cdr3_aa: CASKIWSTGETQYF
j_call: TRBJ2-5
d_call: NA
v_call: TRBV2
clone_size: NA

cdr3_nt: TGTGCCAGCAGTCTCGGGACATTAGGGAACAATGAGCAGTTCTTC
cdr3_aa: CASSLGTLGNNEQFF
j_call: TRBJ2-1
d_call: NA
v_call: TRBV27
clone_size: NA

cdr3_nt: TGTGCCAGCAGCTGGCGGGATCTGGGGAACACTGAAGCTTTCTTT
cdr3_aa: CASSWRDLGNTEAFF
j_call: TRBJ1-1
d_call: NA
v_call: TRBV5-8
clone_size: once

cdr3_nt: TGTGCCAGCAGCCCGGAGAGCGTCTCCTACAATGAGCAGTTCTTC
cdr3_aa: CASSPESVSYNEQFF
j_call: TRBJ2-1
d_call: NA
v_call: TRBV9
clone_size: NA

cdr3_nt: TGCGCCAGCAGCTTGGAGGCGTCTGGGGAGGAGCTCGGCTACACCTTC
cdr3_aa: CASSLEASGEELGYTF
j_call: TRBJ1-2
d_call: NA
v_call: TRBV5-1
clone_size: NA

cdr3_nt: TGCAGCGTCCAAACCCCAGGGTCTGGAAACACCATATATTTT
cdr3_aa: CSVQTPGSGNTIYF
j_call: TRBJ1-3
d_call: NA
v_call: TRBV29-1
clone_size: NA

cdr3_nt: TGTGCCAGCAGTTCGGACAGGGCCTCCTATAATTCACCCCTCCACTTT
cdr3_aa: CASSSDRASYNSPLHF
j_call: TRBJ1-6
d_call: TRBD1
v_call: TRBV6-5
clone_size: NA